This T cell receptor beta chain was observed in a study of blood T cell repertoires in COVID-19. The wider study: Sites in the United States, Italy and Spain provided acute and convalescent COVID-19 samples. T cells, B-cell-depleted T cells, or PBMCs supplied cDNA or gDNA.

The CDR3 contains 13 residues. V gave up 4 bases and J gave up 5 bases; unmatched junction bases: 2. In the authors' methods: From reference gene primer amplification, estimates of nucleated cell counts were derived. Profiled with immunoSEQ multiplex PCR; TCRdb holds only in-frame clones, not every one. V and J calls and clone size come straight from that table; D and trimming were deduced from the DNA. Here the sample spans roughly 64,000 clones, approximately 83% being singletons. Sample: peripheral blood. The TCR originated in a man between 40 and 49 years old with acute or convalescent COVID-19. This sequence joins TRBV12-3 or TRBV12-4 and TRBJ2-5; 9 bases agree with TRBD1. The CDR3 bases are TGTGCCAGCAGTTGGGACAGGGCCGAGACCCAGTACTTC. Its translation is CASSWDRAETQYF.